These T cell receptor beta chains were read from a single sample in a study of cytomegalovirus exposure and HLA in healthy donors. This table comes from immunoSEQ multiplex PCR, and its TCRdb copy is limited to in-frame clones, with some not included. The sample records 90,000 or so clones, under 90% being singletons. The source material was PBMCs. Receptors were obtained from a middle-aged man in good health and CMV-seropositive. Both conserved end residues are part of each CDR3. D genes are given only for firm matches. A row's size may be missing; if present it is once, few, many or a size class.

clone_size d_call j_call v_call cdr3_nt cdr3_aa
. . TRBJ1-3 TRBV11-2 TGTGCCAGCAGCTTAGTCGGTACCTCTGGAAACACCATATATTTT CASSLVGTSGNTIYF
. TRBD1 TRBJ2-1 TRBV7-2 TGTGCCAGCAGCTCATGGGACAGGTCTGGTGAGCAGTTCTTC CASSSWDRSGEQFF
few . TRBJ2-7 TRBV19 TGTGCCAGTAGTTTGAGCGGTAACTCCTACGAGCAGTACTTC CASSLSGNSYEQYF
. . TRBJ1-5 TRBV28 TGTGCCAGCAGACATTACAGGGCCCGGGGACAGCCCCAGCATTTT CASRHYRARGQPQHF
. . TRBJ2-5 TRBV5-5 TGTGCCAGCAGCTTGGTATCTACGTTATTTGAGACCCAGTACTTC CASSLVSTLFETQYF
. . TRBJ2-5 TRBV10-3 TGTGCCATCAGCGGGGGTCTCGAGACCCAGTACTTC CAISGGLETQYF
. TRBD1 TRBJ1-1 TRBV10-3 TGTGCCATCAGTGAGTCGAAGGGACAGGGGGCTGTGATGGTGGGGAACACTGAAGCTTTCTTT CAISESKGQGAVMVGNTEAFF
. . TRBJ2-7 TRBV15 TGTGCCACCAGCCGGGAGCAACACTCCTACGAGCAGTACTTC CATSREQHSYEQYF
. TRBD2 TRBJ2-1 TRBV11-2 TGTGCCAGCAGCTTCTGGGCGGGGGTTTACAATGAGCAGTTCTTC CASSFWAGVYNEQFF
. TRBD2 TRBJ2-2 TRBV4-1 TGCGCCAGCAGCCAAGATCTGGGACTAGCGGGAGGCCAAAACACCGGGGAGCTGTTTTTT CASSQDLGLAGGQNTGELFF
. TRBD1 TRBJ2-4 TRBV9 TGTGCCAGCAGCGTAGCGGGGCAGTGGGACAGTCAGTACTTC CASSVAGQWDSQYF
once . TRBJ1-5 TRBV21-1 TGTGCCAGCAGGCCCTTGCGGGGGGGCTGGAGTCTTCAGCCCCAGCATTTT CASRPLRGGWSLQPQHF
once . TRBJ2-1 TRBV7-9 TGTGCCAGCAGCTTAATCAGCAGTAGCCAGTTCTTC CASSLISSSQFF
. TRBD1 TRBJ2-1 TRBV7-9 TGTTCCAGCAGCCCCTCACAGGGGCCTTCTTACAATGAGCAGTTCTTC CSSSPSQGPSYNEQFF
. TRBD2 TRBJ2-2 TRBV4-2 TGTGCCAGCAGCCAAGAATTAGCGGGAGGAGGAACCGGGGAGCTGTTTTTT CASSQELAGGGTGELFF
. . TRBJ2-2 TRBV5-1 TGCGCCAGCAGCCAATTGCGGGGAGACACCGGGGAGCTGTTTTTT CASSQLRGDTGELFF
. TRBD1 TRBJ2-1 TRBV5-4 TGTGCCAGCAGCCTGGGACAGACCTCCTACAATGAGCAGTTCTTC CASSLGQTSYNEQFF
once . TRBJ2-7 TRBV4-1 TGCGCCAGCAGCCAACTAGCGAACGAGCAGTACTTC CASSQLANEQYF
. TRBD2 TRBJ2-3 TRBV2 TGTGCCAGCAGTGATGGCCGAGCGGGGGGGAGCACAGATACGCAGTATTTT CASSDGRAGGSTDTQYF
. TRBD2 TRBJ2-3 TRBV5-1 TGCGCCAGCAGCTTGTTCCAGCGGGAGGCAGATACGCAGTATTTT CASSLFQREADTQYF
. . TRBJ2-2 TRBV18 TGTGCCAGCTCACCGCCCATGAGCACCGGGGAGCTGTTTTTT CASSPPMSTGELFF
. TRBD2 TRBJ2-1 TRBV19 TGTGCCAGTAGCCCACCCCCAATAGCGGGGGTTTACAATGAGCAGTTCTTC CASSPPPIAGVYNEQFF
. . TRBJ2-2 TRBV30 TGTGCCTGCCGTCCCAGAAGCGGGCCGACCGGGGAGCTGTTTTTT CACRPRSGPTGELFF
. . TRBJ2-3 TRBV5-5 TGTGCCAGCAGCTTTCTACGACCAGAGGGCACAGATACGCAGTATTTT CASSFLRPEGTDTQYF
. TRBD2 TRBJ2-1 TRBV6-5 TGTGCCAGCAGTTACACTAGCGGGCCAAACAATGAGCAGTTCTTC CASSYTSGPNNEQFF
. TRBD2 TRBJ2-1 TRBV13 TGTGCCAGCAGCCCTCTTAGCGGGAGTTCCTACAATGAGCAGTTCTTC CASSPLSGSSYNEQFF
once TRBD1 TRBJ2-6 TRBV30 TGTGCCTGGAGTGTGGGACAGGGGCTACCTGGGGCCAACGGCCTGACTTTC CAWSVGQGLPGANGLTF
. . TRBJ2-4 TRBV7-8 TGTGCCAGCAGCATAACAGGGTACAAAAACATTCAGTACTTC CASSITGYKNIQYF
medium-sized TRBD2 TRBJ2-3 TRBV6-6 TGTGCCAGCAGTTACGGACTAGCGGGAGATACGCAGTATTTT CASSYGLAGDTQYF
. TRBD1 TRBJ2-3 TRBV15 TGTGCCACCAGCCCGATGGGACAGGGGGTGGATACGCAGTATTTT CATSPMGQGVDTQYF
few . TRBJ2-7 TRBV21-1 TGTGCCAGCAGCAAAGGGGGTTGGGCCGGGACAGGGAGCTCCTACGAGCAGTACTTC CASSKGGWAGTGSSYEQYF
. . TRBJ1-2 TRBV2 TGTGCCAGCAGTGAAGCGCAGGGGTTCTATGGCTACACCTTC CASSEAQGFYGYTF
. TRBD1 TRBJ2-7 TRBV19 TGTGCCAGTAGCCAGACAGGGGGCGCGGGGGAGCAGTACTTC CASSQTGGAGEQYF
. . TRBJ2-3 TRBV2 TGTGCCAGCGCGCGGGACTGGGGCACAGATACGCAGTATTTT CASARDWGTDTQYF
. TRBD2 TRBJ2-3 TRBV5-6 TGTGCCAGCAGCTCGACTAGCGGGAGGAGGACAGATACGCAGTATTTT CASSSTSGRRTDTQYF
. . TRBJ1-4 TRBV14 TGTGCCAGCAGCCAGGGCGTTAATGAAAAACTGTTTTTT CASSQGVNEKLFF
. . TRBJ2-5 TRBV30 TGTGCCTGGAGTGTAAATCGGGAGACCCAGTACTTC CAWSVNRETQYF
few . TRBJ2-1 TRBV6-5 TGTGCCAGCAGTCACGGGGGAAGTGAGCAGTTCTTC CASSHGGSEQFF
. TRBD2 TRBJ2-3 TRBV11-2 TGTGCCAGCAGCTTAAGGTCTAGCGGAATCACAGATACGCAGTATTTT CASSLRSSGITDTQYF
. . TRBJ1-2 TRBV6-5 TGTGCCAGCAGCTCAGGGAACTATGGCTACACCTTC CASSSGNYGYTF
. TRBD2 TRBJ2-7 TRBV7-2 TGTGCCAGCAGTGGGCGGACTAGCGGGAGTTACGAGCAGTACTTC CASSGRTSGSYEQYF
once TRBD2 TRBJ2-4 TRBV2 TGTGCCAGCAGTTACTTGACGGGAGGTGGCAAAAACATTCAGTACTTC CASSYLTGGGKNIQYF
. . TRBJ1-1 TRBV19 TGTGCCAGTAGTCGGCCCGGGAGCACTGAAGCTTTCTTT CASSRPGSTEAFF
. TRBD2 TRBJ2-1 TRBV7-9 TGTGCCAGCAGCTCCCCCGGGACTAGCGGGAGCGTGCAGTTCTTC CASSSPGTSGSVQFF
. . TRBJ2-7 TRBV10-2 TGCGCCAGTCGAGAACCCGGGACATCATCCTACGAGCAGTACTTC CASREPGTSSYEQYF
. . TRBJ2-1 TRBV19 TGTGCCAGTACTTCCGGGAGCCACAATGAGCAGTTCTTC CASTSGSHNEQFF
. TRBD1 TRBJ1-1 TRBV19 TGTGCCAGTAGTACCCTCGGACAGGGAAGGACTGAAGCTTTCTTT CASSTLGQGRTEAFF
. . TRBJ1-1 TRBV5-1 TGCGCCAGCAGACCCATGGACAGGAACACTGAAGCTTTCTTT CASRPMDRNTEAFF
. . TRBJ1-2 TRBV7-9 TGTGCCAGCAGCCCCCCAGTGGCACAGAACCTCAACTATGGCTACACCTTC CASSPPVAQNLNYGYTF
. . TRBJ1-1 TRBV5-1 TGCGCCAGCAGCTCGGGGGTCGCGAACACTGAAGCTTTCTTT CASSSGVANTEAFF
few TRBD2 TRBJ2-7 TRBV27 TGTGCCAGCAGAAAGCAGACTAGCGGGAGTTGGGAGCAGTACTTC CASRKQTSGSWEQYF
. TRBD1 TRBJ2-7 TRBV7-2 TGTGCCAGCAGCTTTGACAGGGGTCCCTACGAGCAGTACTTC CASSFDRGPYEQYF
. TRBD1 TRBJ2-7 TRBV7-8 TGTGCCAGCAGCCCACAGGGGGCGCGAGAGCAGTACTTC CASSPQGAREQYF